This entry lists 24 T cell receptor beta chains sequenced from one sample in a study of siplizumab effects on memory and regulatory T cells (dated by TCRdb to the late 2010s). Libraries were constructed by the immunoSEQ multiplex PCR assay. TCRdb took this table from immuneACCESS and kept in-frame rearrangements with V and J called. Such tables lack part of the clones; where checked against another copy, unresolved V genes explain under half of the gap, and the rest is unexplained. In this sample the table shows about 100,000 clones, about 92% of which occur a single time. Jointly, the top ten make up 0.55% to 0.95% of the sample. The source material was Tregs sorted from blood. These receptors were collected from a human donor in good health.

V usage is TRBV28 and J usage is TRBJ2-7, with 9 nucleotides matching TRBD2. Germline-derived CDR1 and CDR2 are MDHEN and SYDVKM. Trimming at V came to 6 bases and at J to 2 bases, leaving 8 bases not matched to a gene. The CDR3 sequence is 15 residues long. This chain's CDR3 is CASSSLAGFTYEQYF. CDR3 sequence (DNA): TGTGCCAGCAGCTCTCTAGCGGGATTCACCTACGAGCAGTACTTC.

The gene calls are TRBV4-1 and TRBJ2-3, with 7 bases matching TRBD2. This CDR3 is built from 14 residues. CDR1 and CDR2 (germline): MGHRA, YSYEKL. In DNA, the CDR3 is TGCGCAACACGCACGGGAGGAGGCACAGATACGCAGTATTTT. Protein: CATRTGGGTDTQYF.

The sample holds a few counts of this clone. The chain employs TRBV7-3 and TRBJ1-1; a possible D gene is TRBD1 (6 bases). Looked up from germline, CDR1 is SGHTA and CDR2 is FQGTGA. The V gene lost 2 bases and the J gene lost 7 bases, with 11 bases spanning the gap. CDR3 size: 13 residues. CDR3 DNA: TGTGCCAGCAGCTTAGAACAGGGAGGTGAAGCTTTCTTT. Protein product: CASSLEQGGEAFF.

The V and J genes are TRBV5-8 and TRBJ1-5; maybe TRBD1 (6 bases). The V gene's germline CDR1 is SGHTS and CDR2 YDEGEE. The CDR3 covers 15 residues. Trimming stripped 4 bases from V and 4 bases from J, with 15 bases between. DNA of the CDR3: TGTGCCAGCAGCCTGACAGGAGCCCTGAATCAGCCCCAGCATTTT. Translated: CASSLTGALNQPQHF. The whole variable domain, remainder taken from reference TRBV5-8 and TRBJ1-5, is EAGVTQSPTHLIKTRGQQATLRCSPISGHTSVYWYQQALGLGLQFLLWYDEGEERNRGNFPPRFSGRQFPNYSSELNVNALELEDSALYLCASSLTGALNQPQHFGDGTRLSIL.

V is TRBV27 and J is TRBJ1-1; no reliable D call. CDR1 is MNHEY, CDR2 SMNVEV, per germline (reference sequence). V gave up 8 bases and J gave up 6 bases, with 19 bases separating them. This CDR3 has 14 amino acids. This CDR3 is CASCPAPCRAEAFF. CDR3 DNA: TGTGCCAGCTGCCCGGCACCCTGTAGAGCTGAAGCTTTCTTT.

This chain uses TRBV7-9 with TRBJ1-4, with D unresolved. Deletions cut 5 bases from V and 5 bases from J, with 15 bases between. The CDR3 is made up of 15 amino acids. Germline values: CDR1 SEHNR, CDR2 FQNEAQ (reference sequence). The CDR3 DNA is TGTGCCAGCAGCCCCAAAGAGAGCCTAAATGAAAAACTGTTTTTT. As protein: CASSPKESLNEKLFF. The full variable domain, its missing parts supplied by reference TRBV7-9 and TRBJ1-4, is DTGVSQNPRHKITKRGQNVTFRCDPISEHNRLYWYRQTLGQGPEFLTYFQNEAQLEKSRLLSDRFSAERPKGSFSTLEIQRTEQGDSAMYLCASSPKESLNEKLFFGSGTQLSVL.

This chain connects TRBV6-1 to TRBJ2-7, with 7 bases identical to TRBD2. The CDR3 loop spans 13 amino acids. The V and J ends lost 6 bases and 7 bases, in that order; junction bases with no gene match: 9. CDR1 and CDR2 (germline): MNHNS, SASEGT. The CDR3 sequence is CASSREGRWEQYF. The CDR3 DNA is TGTGCCAGCAGCAGGGAGGGCCGATGGGAGCAGTACTTC.

V usage is TRBV2 and J usage is TRBJ2-2, with 12 bases lining up with TRBD2. This CDR3 is 14 amino acids long. The V gene's germline CDR1 is SNHLY and CDR2 FYNNEI. V gave up 6 bases and J gave up 7 bases; unmatched junction bases: 3. The CDR3 is CASRGLAGFGELFF. CDR3 nucleotide sequence: TGTGCCAGCAGGGGACTAGCGGGCTTCGGGGAGCTGTTTTTT. Based on the CDR3 plus reference TRBV2 and TRBJ2-2, the full variable domain is EPEVTQTPSHQVTQMGQEVILRCVPISNHLYFYWYRQILGQKVEFLVSFYNNEISEKSEIFDDQFSVERPDGSNFTLKIRSTKLEDSAMYFCASRGLAGFGELFFGEGSRLTVL.

This chain uses TRBV5-1 with TRBJ1-2; TRBD1 might be the D (5 bases). The CDR3 has 15 residues. Germline V gene data show CDR1 as SGHRS and CDR2 as YFSETQ. Trimming shortened V by 4 bases and J by 4 bases, and 17 bases separated the two germline ends. CDR3 sequence (DNA): TGCGCCAGCAGCGGCCTTGGTCGGGGGTCCTATGGCTACACCTTC. Translated, it gives CASSGLGRGSYGYTF.

The genes are TRBV5-6 and TRBJ2-7; tentative D call: TRBD2 (7 bases). Germline-derived CDR1 and CDR2 are SGHDT and YYEEEE. CDR3 length equals 14 residues. V was pared by 7 bases and J by 2 bases, with 16 bases between. The CDR3, as DNA: TGTGCCAGCTGGGGGGGGCCAGGGCCCTACGAGCAGTACTTC. Amino acids: CASWGGPGPYEQYF.

The rearrangement links TRBV6-5 to TRBJ2-5; no reliable D call. CDR3 length: 14 amino acids. V dropped 3 bases and J dropped 2 bases, with 10 bases sitting between them. Germline V gives CDR1 MNHEY, CDR2 SVGAGI. The CDR3 bases are TGTGCCAGCAGTTATCTCGGCAGTCAAGAGACCCAGTACTTC. This sequence encodes CASSYLGSQETQYF.

The V gene is TRBV5-1, the J gene TRBJ2-2; D may correspond to TRBD1 or TRBD2 (5 bases each). Germline assignment: CDR1 SGHRS and CDR2 YFSETQ. The CDR3 has 15 residues. V was trimmed by 4 bases and J by 0 bases, leaving 10 bases between them. The CDR3 loop is CASSPGTANTGELFF. CDR3 coding DNA: TGCGCCAGCAGCCCAGGGACCGCGAACACCGGGGAGCTGTTTTTT.

This sequence joins TRBV4-1 and TRBJ2-1, with TRBD1 identical over 10 bases. Germline V CDR1 and CDR2: MGHRA, YSYEKL. After removal of 2 bases from V and 3 bases from J, the junction contained 13 bases not matched to a gene. The CDR3 is 19 residues long. The CDR3 DNA sequence: TGCGCCAGCAGCCAAACGTGGGTAATGGGACAGGGGTACTACAATGAGCAGTTCTTC. It translates to CASSQTWVMGQGYYNEQFF.

The chain employs TRBV6-1 and TRBJ2-7; weak D call: TRBD1 (5 bases). V dropped 2 bases and J dropped 5 bases, with 16 bases sitting between them. This CDR3 is built from 15 residues. CDR1 is MNHNS and CDR2 is SASEGT in the germline V gene. In DNA form, the CDR3 reads TGTGCCAGCAGTGAAAGAGGCCAGGGTATCCACGAGCAGTACTTC. It codes for CASSERGQGIHEQYF.

The V gene is TRBV7-8, the J gene TRBJ2-3; 11 bases align to TRBD1. This CDR3 region has 17 residues. The V segment lost 6 bases and the J segment 2 bases; nucleotides outside the gene matches: 10. Germline CDR1 is SGHVS and CDR2 is FQNEAQ. The CDR3 sequence is CASSSRLDRGPTDTQYF. The DNA of the CDR3 is TGTGCCAGCAGTTCTCGCTTGGACAGGGGGCCCACAGATACGCAGTATTTT.

This clone was detected once. The V call is TRBV2, the J call TRBJ2-1; 7 bases agree with TRBD1. CDR3 length: 16 amino acids. Germline CDR1 is SNHLY and CDR2 is FYNNEI. The trim removed 3 bases at V and 1 base at J, leaving 6 bases unmatched. The CDR3 coding sequence is TGTGCCAGCAGTGAGAGACAGGGCCGATCCTACAATGAGCAGTTCTTC. Translation gives CASSERQGRSYNEQFF.

The V gene is TRBV9, the J gene TRBJ2-2; 13 nucleotides line up with TRBD2. CDR3 size: 17 residues. Trimming took 1 base from V and 6 from J; bases not matched to a gene: 6. Per the germline V gene, CDR1 is SGDLS and CDR2 is YYNGEE. The CDR3 nucleotides read TGTGCCAGCAGCGTACGTCCGGGACTAGCGGGATCCGGGGAGCTGTTTTTT. Translation gives CASSVRPGLAGSGELFF.

The CDR3 is CASSIGQGKDTQYF. CDR3 nucleotide sequence: TGTGCCAGCAGCATTGGACAGGGTAAAGATACGCAGTATTTT. This chain links TRBV5-4 with TRBJ2-3, with 8 bases lining up with TRBD1. V lost 4 bases and J lost 5; bases outside the gene matches: 6. CDR1 SGHNT and CDR2 YYREEE come from the germline V gene (reference sequence). The CDR3 sequence is 14 residues long. Full variable domain (outside the CDR3, taken from reference TRBV5-4 and TRBJ2-3): ETGVTQSPTHLIKTRGQQVTLRCSSQSGHNTVSWYQQALGQGPQFIFQYYREEENGRGNFPPRFSGLQFPNYSSELNVNALELDDSALYLCASSIGQGKDTQYFGPGTRLTVL.

This chain uses TRBV29-1 with TRBJ2-7; unclear D gene. Germline V CDR1 and CDR2: SQVTM, ANQGSEA. Trimming took off 6 bases at V and 2 bases at J, with 8 bases between the two ends. This CDR3 has 11 residues. The CDR3 protein is CSVGGTYEQYF. The CDR3 DNA sequence: TGCAGCGTGGGCGGAACCTACGAGCAGTACTTC.

The chain recombines TRBV28 with TRBJ2-2; 12 bases match TRBD2. Trimming took 6 bases from V and 0 from J; bases not matched to a gene: 5. Germline CDR1 MDHEN, CDR2 SYDVKM. The CDR3 spans 17 residues. The CDR3 here is CASSNGTSGSNTGELFF. The DNA for the CDR3 is TGTGCCAGCAGCAATGGGACTAGCGGGTCGAACACCGGGGAGCTGTTTTTT. The whole variable domain, remainder taken from reference TRBV28 and TRBJ2-2, is DVKVTQSSRYLVKRTGEKVFLECVQDMDHENMFWYRQDPGLGLRLIYFSYDVKMKEKGDIPEGYSVSREKKERFSLILESASTNQTSMYLCASSNGTSGSNTGELFFGEGSRLTVL.

The chain recombines TRBV9 with TRBJ2-5; D remains ambiguous. Trimming removed 5 bases from V and 4 bases from J, with 15 bases in between. Germline V lookup: CDR1 SGDLS, CDR2 YYNGEE. This CDR3 contains 14 residues. The CDR3 DNA follows: TGTGCCAGCAGGCAAAACCAAGCCCGAGAGACCCAGTACTTC. As protein: CASRQNQARETQYF.

The chain combines TRBV29-1 with TRBJ2-2; no clear D gene. The CDR3 runs 13 residues. The V end lost 6 bases, the J end lost 4 bases, and 12 bases lay between the germline ends. Germline V gives CDR1 SQVTM, CDR2 ANQGSEA. CDR3 DNA: TGCAGCGTGCAAGGGTTGGGCACCGGGGAGCTGTTTTTT. Amino acids: CSVQGLGTGELFF.

The V gene is TRBV5-5, the J gene TRBJ2-5; D uncertain. Per the germline V gene, CDR1 is SGHKS and CDR2 is YYEKEE (reference sequence). V dropped 4 bases and J dropped 4 bases, with 8 bases sitting between them. The CDR3 loop spans 12 amino acids. The CDR3: CASSVGPETQYF. The CDR3 DNA follows: TGTGCCAGCAGCGTTGGTCCAGAGACCCAGTACTTC.

V gene TRBV7-2 combines with J gene TRBJ2-7; TRBD2 agrees at 9 bases. Germline CDR1 and CDR2: SGHTA and FQGNSA. V trimming: 5 bases; J trimming: 5 bases; junction bases outside the gene matches: 7. There are 14 residues in the CDR3. The CDR3 sequence is CASSPLAGANEQYF. The DNA for the CDR3 is TGTGCCAGCAGCCCCTTAGCGGGAGCAAACGAGCAGTACTTC.